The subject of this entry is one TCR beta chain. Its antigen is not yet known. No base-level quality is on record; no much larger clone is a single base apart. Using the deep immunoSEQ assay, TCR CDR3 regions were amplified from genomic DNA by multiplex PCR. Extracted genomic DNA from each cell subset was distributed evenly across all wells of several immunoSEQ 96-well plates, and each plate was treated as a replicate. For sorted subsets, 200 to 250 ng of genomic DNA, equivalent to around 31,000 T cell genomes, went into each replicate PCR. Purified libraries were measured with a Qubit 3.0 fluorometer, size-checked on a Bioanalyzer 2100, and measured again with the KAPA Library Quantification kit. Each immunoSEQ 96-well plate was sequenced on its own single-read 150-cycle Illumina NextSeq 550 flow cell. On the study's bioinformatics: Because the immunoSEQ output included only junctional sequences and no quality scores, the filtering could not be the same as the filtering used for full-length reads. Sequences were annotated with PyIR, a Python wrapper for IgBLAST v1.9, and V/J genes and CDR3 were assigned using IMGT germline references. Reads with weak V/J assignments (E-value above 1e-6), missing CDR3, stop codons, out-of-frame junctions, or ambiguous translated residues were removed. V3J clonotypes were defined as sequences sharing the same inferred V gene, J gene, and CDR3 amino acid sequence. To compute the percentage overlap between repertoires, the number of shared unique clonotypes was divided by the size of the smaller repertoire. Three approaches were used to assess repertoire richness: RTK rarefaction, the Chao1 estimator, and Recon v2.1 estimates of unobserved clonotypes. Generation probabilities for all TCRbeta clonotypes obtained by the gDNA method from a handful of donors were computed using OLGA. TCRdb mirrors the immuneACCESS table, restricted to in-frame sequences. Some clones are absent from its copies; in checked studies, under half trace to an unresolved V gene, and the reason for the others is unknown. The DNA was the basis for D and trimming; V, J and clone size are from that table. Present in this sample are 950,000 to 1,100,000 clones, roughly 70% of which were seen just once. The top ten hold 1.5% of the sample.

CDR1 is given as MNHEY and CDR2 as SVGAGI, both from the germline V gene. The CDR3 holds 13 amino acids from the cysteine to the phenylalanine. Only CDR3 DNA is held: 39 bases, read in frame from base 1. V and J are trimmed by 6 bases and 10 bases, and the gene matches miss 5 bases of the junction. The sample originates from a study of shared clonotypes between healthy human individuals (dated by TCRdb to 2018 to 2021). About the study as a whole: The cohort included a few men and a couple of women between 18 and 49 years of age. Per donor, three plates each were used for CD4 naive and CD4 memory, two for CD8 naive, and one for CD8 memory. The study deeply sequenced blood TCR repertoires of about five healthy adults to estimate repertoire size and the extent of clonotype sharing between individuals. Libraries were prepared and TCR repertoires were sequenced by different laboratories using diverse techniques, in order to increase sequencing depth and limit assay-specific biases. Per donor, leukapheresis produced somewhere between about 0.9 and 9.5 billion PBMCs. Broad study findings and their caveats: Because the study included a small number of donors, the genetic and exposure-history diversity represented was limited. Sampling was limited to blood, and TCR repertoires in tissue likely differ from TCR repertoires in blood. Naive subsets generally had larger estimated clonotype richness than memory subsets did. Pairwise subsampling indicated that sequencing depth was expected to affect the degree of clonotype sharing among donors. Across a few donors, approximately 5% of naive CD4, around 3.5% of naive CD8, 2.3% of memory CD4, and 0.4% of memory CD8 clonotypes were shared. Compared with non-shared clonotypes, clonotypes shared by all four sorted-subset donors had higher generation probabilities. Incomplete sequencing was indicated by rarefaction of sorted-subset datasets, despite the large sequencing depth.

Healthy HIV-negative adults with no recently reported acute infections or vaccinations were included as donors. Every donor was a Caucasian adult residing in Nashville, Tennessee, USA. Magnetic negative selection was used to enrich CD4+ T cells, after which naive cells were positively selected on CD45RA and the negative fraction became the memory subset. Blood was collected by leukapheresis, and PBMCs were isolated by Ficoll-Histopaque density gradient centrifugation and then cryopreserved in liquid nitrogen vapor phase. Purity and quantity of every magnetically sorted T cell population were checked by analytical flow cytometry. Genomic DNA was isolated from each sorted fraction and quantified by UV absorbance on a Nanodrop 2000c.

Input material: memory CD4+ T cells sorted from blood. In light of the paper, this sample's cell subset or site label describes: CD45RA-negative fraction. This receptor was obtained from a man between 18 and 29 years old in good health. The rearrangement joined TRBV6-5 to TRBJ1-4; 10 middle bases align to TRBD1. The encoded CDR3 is CASSGQGGGKLFF. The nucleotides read TGTGCCAGCAGCGGACAGGGGGGGGGAAAACTGTTTTTT.